This TCR beta chain was captured by sequencing in a study of blood T cell repertoires in COVID-19. TCRdb's table, derived via immunoSEQ multiplex PCR, lists solely in-frame clones and lacks some. The sample lists approximately 84,000 clones, roughly nine tenths seen once, with approximately 1.5% in the top ten. CDR1 SGHVS and CDR2 FQNEAQ come from the germline V gene. Trimming cost V 5 bases and J 5 bases, with 16 bases left between them. The CDR3 spans 14 residues. Sequencing used peripheral blood. The sequence was collected from a human donor with active COVID-19. The donor label of this sample is uncertain. J is TRBJ2-7 and V is TRBV7-8; D gene ambiguous. The CDR3 nucleotides read TGTGCCAGCAGCCCTCAAAGCATTGTCCACGAGCAGTACTTC. Translation gives CASSPQSIVHEQYF.